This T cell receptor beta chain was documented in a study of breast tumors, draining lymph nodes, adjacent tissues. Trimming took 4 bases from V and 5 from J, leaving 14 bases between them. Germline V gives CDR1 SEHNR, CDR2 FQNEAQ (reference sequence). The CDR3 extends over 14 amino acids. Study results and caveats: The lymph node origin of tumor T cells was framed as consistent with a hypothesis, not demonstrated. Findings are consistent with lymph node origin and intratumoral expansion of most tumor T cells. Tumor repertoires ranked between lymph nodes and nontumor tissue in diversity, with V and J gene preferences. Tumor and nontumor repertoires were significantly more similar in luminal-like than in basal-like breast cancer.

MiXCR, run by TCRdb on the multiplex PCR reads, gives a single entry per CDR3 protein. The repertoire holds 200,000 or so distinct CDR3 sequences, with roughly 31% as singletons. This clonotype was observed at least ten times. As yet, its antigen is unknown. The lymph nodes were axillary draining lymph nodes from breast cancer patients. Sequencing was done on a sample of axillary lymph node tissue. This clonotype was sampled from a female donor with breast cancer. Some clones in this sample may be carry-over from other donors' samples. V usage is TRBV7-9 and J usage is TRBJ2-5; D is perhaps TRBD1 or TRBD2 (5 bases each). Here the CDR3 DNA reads TGTGCCAGCAGCTCGGGACCACTCTTGGAGACCCAGTACTTC. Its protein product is CASSSGPLLETQYF.